This T cell receptor beta chain was identified during a study of T cell responses to AZD1222 COVID-19 vaccine. Timing groups of about 4 and about 12 weeks for second doses were pooled. Study findings and constraints: Females outnumbered males among donors, who were mostly white British; clonal diversity was possibly underestimated. Elevations in Spike-specific TCR breadth and depth followed administration of two AZD1222 doses. Vaccine-associated CD4 TCRs ranged over spike, dominating at 160-218 and 743-854.

Profiling relied on immunoSEQ multiplex PCR, and the TCRdb table lists in-frame clones only, not all of them. The sample shows around 130,000 clones, approximately 88% of them seen only once. In this sample, this clone turned up a few times. Its cognate antigen is unknown. The ends were cut back, 4 bases at V and 4 bases at J, with 12 bases in the middle. The CDR3 is 13 residues long. Germline values: CDR1 SGHRS, CDR2 YFSETQ. The source material was peripheral blood, sampled 28 days after the second AZD1222 dose. This clonotype was sampled from an adult who received the AZD1222 COVID-19 vaccine. The chain links TRBV5-1 to TRBJ2-7; D remains ambiguous. The CDR3 nucleotides read TGCGCCAGCAGCCTGGGCCCAGCTTACGAGCAGTACTTC. It codes for CASSLGPAYEQYF.